The present TCR beta chain was sequenced within a study of T cell repertoires in cytomegalovirus infection. As for this clonotype: What it recognizes is unknown.

TCRdb called the reads again in MiXCR, with one record for every CDR3 protein. The table shows approximately 100,000 distinct CDR3 sequences, with under 45% occurring only once. Germline loops: CDR1 SGHVS, CDR2 FQNEAQ. The length of the CDR3 is 14 residues. Trimming took 5 bases from V and 0 from J, leaving 7 bases between them. This sample comprised CD8+ T cells from cultured PBMCs, obtained from culture after CMV antigen stimulation. The V call is TRBV7-8, the J call TRBJ2-2; D call uncertain. The source of this sequence is a human donor in good health (CMV status not recorded). Some clones in this sample may be carry-over from other donors' samples. This CDR3 is CASSQRANTGELFF. As DNA, the CDR3 is TGTGCCAGCAGCCAAAGGGCGAACACCGGGGAGCTGTTTTTT.